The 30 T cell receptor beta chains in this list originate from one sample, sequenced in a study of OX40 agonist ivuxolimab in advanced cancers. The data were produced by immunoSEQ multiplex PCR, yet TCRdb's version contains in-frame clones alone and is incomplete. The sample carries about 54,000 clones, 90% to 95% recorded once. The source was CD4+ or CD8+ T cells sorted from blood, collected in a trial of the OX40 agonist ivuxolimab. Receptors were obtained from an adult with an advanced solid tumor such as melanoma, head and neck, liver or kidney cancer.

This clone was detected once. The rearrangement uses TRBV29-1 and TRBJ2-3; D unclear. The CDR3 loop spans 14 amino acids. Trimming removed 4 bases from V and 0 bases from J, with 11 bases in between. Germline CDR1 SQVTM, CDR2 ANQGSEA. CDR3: CSVGGRPSTDTQYF. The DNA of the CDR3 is TGCAGCGTTGGCGGACGCCCTAGCACAGATACGCAGTATTTT.

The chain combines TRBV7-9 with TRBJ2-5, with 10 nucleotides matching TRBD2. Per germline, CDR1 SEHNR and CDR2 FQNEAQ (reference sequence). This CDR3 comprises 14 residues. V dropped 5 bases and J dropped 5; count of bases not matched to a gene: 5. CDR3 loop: CASSPSGGAETQYF. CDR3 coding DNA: TGTGCCAGCAGCCCCAGCGGGGGGGCCGAGACCCAGTACTTC.

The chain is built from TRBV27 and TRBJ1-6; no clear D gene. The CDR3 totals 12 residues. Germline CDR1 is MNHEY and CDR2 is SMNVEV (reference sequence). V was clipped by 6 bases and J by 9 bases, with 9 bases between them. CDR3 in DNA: TGTGCCAGCAGGGTTAAGGGTTCACCCCTCCACTTT. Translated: CASRVKGSPLHF.

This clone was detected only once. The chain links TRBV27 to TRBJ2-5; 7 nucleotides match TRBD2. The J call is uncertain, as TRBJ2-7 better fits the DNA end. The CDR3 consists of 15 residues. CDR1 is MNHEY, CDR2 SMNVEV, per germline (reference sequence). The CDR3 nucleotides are TGTGCCAGCAGTTTAGGGCGGGGGAGCTCCTACGAGCAGTACTTC. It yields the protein CASSLGRGSSYEQYF.

The CDR3 loop reads CASSPYRGRNEKLFF. In nucleotides, the CDR3 is TGCGCCAGCAGCCCGTACAGGGGCCGTAATGAAAAACTGTTTTTT. This chain links TRBV5-1 with TRBJ1-4, with 7 positions matching TRBD1. In germline, CDR1 is SGHRS, CDR2 YFSETQ. V lost 4 bases, J lost 4 bases, and 7 bases stayed unmatched. The CDR3 has 15 residues.

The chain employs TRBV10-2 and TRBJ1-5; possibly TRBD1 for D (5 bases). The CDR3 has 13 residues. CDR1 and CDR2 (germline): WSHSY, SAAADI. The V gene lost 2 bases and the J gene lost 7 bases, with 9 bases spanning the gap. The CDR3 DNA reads TGCGCCAGCAGTGAGGGGGGGGAGCAGCCCCAGCATTTT. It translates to CASSEGGEQPQHF.

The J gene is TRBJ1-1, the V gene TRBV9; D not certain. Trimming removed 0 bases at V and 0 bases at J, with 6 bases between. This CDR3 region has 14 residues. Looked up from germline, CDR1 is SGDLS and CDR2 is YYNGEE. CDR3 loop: CASSVGTLNTEAFF. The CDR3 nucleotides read TGTGCCAGCAGCGTAGGGACCTTGAACACTGAAGCTTTCTTT.

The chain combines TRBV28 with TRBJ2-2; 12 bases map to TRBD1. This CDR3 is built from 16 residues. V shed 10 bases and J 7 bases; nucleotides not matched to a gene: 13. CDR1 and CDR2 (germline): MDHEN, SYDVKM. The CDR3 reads CATKITGTGGIGELFF. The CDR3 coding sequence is TGTGCCACCAAGATAACCGGGACAGGGGGCATCGGGGAGCTGTTTTTT.

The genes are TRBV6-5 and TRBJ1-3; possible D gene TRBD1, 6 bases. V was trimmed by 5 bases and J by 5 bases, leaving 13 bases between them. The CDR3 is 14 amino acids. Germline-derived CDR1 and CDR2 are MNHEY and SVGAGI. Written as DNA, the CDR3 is TGTGCCAGCAGTGCGACAGGTCGCAGAAACACCATATATTTT. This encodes CASSATGRRNTIYF.

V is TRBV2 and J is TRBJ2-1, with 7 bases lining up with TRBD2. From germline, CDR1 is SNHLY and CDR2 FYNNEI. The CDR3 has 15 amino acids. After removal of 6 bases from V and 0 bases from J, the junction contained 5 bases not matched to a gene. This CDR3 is CASSIAGSSYNEQFF. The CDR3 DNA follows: TGTGCCAGCAGCATAGCGGGTAGCTCCTACAATGAGCAGTTCTTC. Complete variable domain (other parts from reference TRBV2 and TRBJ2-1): EPEVTQTPSHQVTQMGQEVILRCVPISNHLYFYWYRQILGQKVEFLVSFYNNEISEKSEIFDDQFSVERPDGSNFTLKIRSTKLEDSAMYFCASSIAGSSYNEQFFGPGTRLTVL.

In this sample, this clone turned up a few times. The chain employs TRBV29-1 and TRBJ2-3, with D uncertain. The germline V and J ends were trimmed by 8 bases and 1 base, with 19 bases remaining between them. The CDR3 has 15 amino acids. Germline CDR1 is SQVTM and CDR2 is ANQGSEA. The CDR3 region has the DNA TGCAGCACCTCAATGGCCACCGACGGCACAGATACGCAGTATTTT. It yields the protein CSTSMATDGTDTQYF.

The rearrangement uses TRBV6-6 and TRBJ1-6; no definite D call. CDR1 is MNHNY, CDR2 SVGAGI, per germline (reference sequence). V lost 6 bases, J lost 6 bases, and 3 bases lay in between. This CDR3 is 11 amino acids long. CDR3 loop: CASSANSPLHF. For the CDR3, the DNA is TGTGCCAGCAGCGCTAATTCACCCCTCCACTTT.

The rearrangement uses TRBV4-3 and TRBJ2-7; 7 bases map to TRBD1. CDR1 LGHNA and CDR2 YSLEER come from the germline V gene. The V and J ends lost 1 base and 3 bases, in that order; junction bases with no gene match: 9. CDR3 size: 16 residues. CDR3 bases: TGCGCCAGCAGCCAAGCTCAGGACAGGTCTCTCTACGAGCAGTACTTC. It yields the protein CASSQAQDRSLYEQYF.

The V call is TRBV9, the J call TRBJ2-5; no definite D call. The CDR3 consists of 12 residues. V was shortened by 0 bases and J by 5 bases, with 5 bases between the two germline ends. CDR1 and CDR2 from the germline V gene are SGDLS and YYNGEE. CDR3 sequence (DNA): TGTGCCAGCAGCGTAGTTCACGAGACCCAGTACTTC. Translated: CASSVVHETQYF.

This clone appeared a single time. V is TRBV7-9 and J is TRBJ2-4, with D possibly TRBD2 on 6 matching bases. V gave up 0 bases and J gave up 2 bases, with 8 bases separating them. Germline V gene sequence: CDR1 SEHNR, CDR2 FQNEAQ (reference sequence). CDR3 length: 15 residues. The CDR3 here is CASSLAEGSKNIQYF. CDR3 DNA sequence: TGTGCCAGCAGCTTAGCGGAGGGGTCCAAAAACATTCAGTACTTC.

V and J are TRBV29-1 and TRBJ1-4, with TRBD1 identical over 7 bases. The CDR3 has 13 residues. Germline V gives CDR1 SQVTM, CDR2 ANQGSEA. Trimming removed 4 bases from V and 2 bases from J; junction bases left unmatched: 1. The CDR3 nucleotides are TGCAGCGTTGCACAGGGGACTAATGAAAAACTGTTTTTT. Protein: CSVAQGTNEKLFF.

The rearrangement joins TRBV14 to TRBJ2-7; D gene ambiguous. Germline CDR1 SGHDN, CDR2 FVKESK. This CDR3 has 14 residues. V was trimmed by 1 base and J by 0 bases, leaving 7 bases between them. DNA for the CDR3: TGTGCCAGCAGCCAAGTAGTAGTCTCCTACGAGCAGTACTTC. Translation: CASSQVVVSYEQYF.

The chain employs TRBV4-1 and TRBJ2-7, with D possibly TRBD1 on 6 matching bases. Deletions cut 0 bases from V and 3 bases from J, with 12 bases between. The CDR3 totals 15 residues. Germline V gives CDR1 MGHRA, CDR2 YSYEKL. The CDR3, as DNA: TGCGCCAGCAGCCAAGACAGGGGCGCCTTCTACGAGCAGTACTTC. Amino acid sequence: CASSQDRGAFYEQYF.

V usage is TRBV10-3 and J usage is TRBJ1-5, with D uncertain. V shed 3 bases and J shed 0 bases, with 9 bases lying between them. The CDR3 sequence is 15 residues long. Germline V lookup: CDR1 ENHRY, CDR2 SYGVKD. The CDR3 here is CAISDQEDSNQPQHF. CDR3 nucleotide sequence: TGTGCCATCAGTGATCAAGAGGATAGCAATCAGCCCCAGCATTTT.

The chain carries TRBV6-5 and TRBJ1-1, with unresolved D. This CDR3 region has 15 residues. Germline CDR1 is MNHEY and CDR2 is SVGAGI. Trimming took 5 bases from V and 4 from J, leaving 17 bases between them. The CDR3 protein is CASSNTARAGTEAFF. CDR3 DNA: TGTGCCAGCAGTAATACCGCCCGGGCTGGCACTGAAGCTTTCTTT.

The CDR3: CASSEQSRYEQYF. CDR3 DNA: TGTGCCAGCAGTGAACAGTCCAGATACGAGCAGTACTTC. V is TRBV6-1 and J is TRBJ2-7; no clear D gene. The CDR3 loop spans 13 amino acids. Germline lookup yields CDR1 MNHNS and CDR2 SASEGT. Trimming cost V 2 bases and J 4 bases, with 9 bases left between them.

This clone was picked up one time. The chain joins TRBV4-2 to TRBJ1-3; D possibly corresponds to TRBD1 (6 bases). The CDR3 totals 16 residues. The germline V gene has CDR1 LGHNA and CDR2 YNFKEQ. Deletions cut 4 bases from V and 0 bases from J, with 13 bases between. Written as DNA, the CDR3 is TGTGCCAGCAGCCGGGGGGCCGTCTACTCTGGAAACACCATATATTTT. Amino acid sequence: CASSRGAVYSGNTIYF.

The DNA of the CDR3 is TGCGCCAGCAGCTTGGAGGGCACCACTGAAGCTTTCTTT. It encodes CASSLEGTTEAFF. The V gene is TRBV5-1, the J gene TRBJ1-1; no reliable D call. This CDR3 has 13 amino acids. With 0 bases removed from V and 4 bases from J, the gap between germline ends came to 7 bases. Germline V lookup: CDR1 SGHRS, CDR2 YFSETQ.

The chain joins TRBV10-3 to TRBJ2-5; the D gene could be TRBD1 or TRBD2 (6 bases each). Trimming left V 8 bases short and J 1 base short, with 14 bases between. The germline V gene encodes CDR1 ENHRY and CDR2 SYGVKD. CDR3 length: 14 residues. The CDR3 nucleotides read TGTGCCATCGGTGCCCGGGGGCGCCAAGAGACCCAGTACTTC. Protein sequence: CAIGARGRQETQYF.

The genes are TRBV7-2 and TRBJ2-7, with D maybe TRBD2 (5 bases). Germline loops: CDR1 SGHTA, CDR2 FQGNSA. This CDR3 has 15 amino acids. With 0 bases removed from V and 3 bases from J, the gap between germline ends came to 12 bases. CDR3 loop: CASSLAASYYYEQYF. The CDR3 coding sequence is TGTGCCAGCAGCTTAGCGGCTAGCTATTACTACGAGCAGTACTTC.

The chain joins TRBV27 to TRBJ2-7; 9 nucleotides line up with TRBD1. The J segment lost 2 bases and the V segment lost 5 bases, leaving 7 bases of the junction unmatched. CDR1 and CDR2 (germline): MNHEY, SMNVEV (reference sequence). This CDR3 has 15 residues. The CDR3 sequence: CASSLEQGATYEQYF. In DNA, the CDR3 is TGTGCCAGCAGTCTAGAACAGGGGGCCACCTACGAGCAGTACTTC.

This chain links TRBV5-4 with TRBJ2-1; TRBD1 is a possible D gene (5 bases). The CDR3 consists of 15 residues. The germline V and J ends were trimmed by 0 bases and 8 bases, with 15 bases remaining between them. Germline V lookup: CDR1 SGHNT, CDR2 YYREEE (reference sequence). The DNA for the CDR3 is TGTGCCAGCAGCTTGGAAGGGGAATTAAGGGATGAGCAGTTCTTC. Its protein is CASSLEGELRDEQFF.

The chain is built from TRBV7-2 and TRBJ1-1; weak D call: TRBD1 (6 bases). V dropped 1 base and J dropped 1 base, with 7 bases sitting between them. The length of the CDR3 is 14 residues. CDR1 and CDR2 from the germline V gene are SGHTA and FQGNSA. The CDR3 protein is CASSLDRENTEAFF. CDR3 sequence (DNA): TGTGCCAGCAGCTTAGACAGGGAGAACACTGAAGCTTTCTTT.

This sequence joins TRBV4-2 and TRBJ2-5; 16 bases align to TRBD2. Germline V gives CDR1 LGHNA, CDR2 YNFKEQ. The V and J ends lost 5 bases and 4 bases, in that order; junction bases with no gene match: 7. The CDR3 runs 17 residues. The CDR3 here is CASSDGTSGGAPETQYF. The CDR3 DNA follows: TGTGCCAGCAGCGACGGGACTAGCGGGGGGGCCCCAGAGACCCAGTACTTC.

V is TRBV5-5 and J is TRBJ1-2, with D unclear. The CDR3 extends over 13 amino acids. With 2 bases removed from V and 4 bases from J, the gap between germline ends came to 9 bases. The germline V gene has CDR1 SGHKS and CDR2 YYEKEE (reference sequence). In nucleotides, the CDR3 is TGTGCCAGCAGCTTAGTCCCTTTCTATGGCTACACCTTC. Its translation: CASSLVPFYGYTF.